This is a list of T cell receptor beta chains from one sample in a study of technical replicates of blood from several donors. Method: immunoSEQ multiplex PCR; TCRdb's copy keeps in-frame clones and lacks some. The table includes 60,000 to 75,000 clones, around nine tenths detected once. The material sequenced was PBMCs. The receptors stem from a human donor in good health. Some clones in this sample may be carry-over from other donors' samples. Both conserved end residues are part of each CDR3. D genes are given only for firm matches. The size of a clone is reported for some rows only, either as once, few or many, or as a class for expanded clones.

clone_size	d_call	v_call	j_call	cdr3_nt	cdr3_aa
NA	NA	TRBV30	TRBJ1-5	TGTGCCTGGAGTACGGACTCGGGTTATAGCAATCAGCCCCAGCATTTT	CAWSTDSGYSNQPQHF
few	TRBD2	TRBV11-2	TRBJ2-3	TGTGCCAGCAGTTTAAATAGCGGGAGAGCAGATACGCAGTATTTT	CASSLNSGRADTQYF
once	NA	TRBV5-1	TRBJ2-1	TGCGCCAGCACGGGAGTAGACCCCTCCTACAATGAGCAGTTCTTC	CASTGVDPSYNEQFF
NA	TRBD1	TRBV7-7	TRBJ1-1	TGTGCCAGCAGCCGAGGACAGGGGGCACCTCTAAGCACTGAAGCTTTCTTT	CASSRGQGAPLSTEAFF
many	TRBD1	TRBV6-1	TRBJ2-1	TGTGCCAGCAGTGACGGGACAGAAATCAATGAGCAGTTCTTC	CASSDGTEINEQFF
NA	NA	TRBV7-3	TRBJ2-3	TGTGCCAGCAGCCCCGAGGTGGGGCGTACAGATACGCAGTATTTT	CASSPEVGRTDTQYF
few	NA	TRBV7-2	TRBJ1-5	TGTGCCAGCAGCTTAGAGGGACACTATAGCAATCAGCCCCAGCATTTT	CASSLEGHYSNQPQHF
NA	NA	TRBV5-1	TRBJ1-4	TGCGCCAGCAGCTTGGGGGCAAAGGATGAAAAACTGTTTTTT	CASSLGAKDEKLFF
medium-sized	NA	TRBV13	TRBJ1-6	TGTGCCAGCAGCTTAGGAGGGGTCGGGTCACCCCTCCACTTT	CASSLGGVGSPLHF
NA	NA	TRBV4-3	TRBJ2-1	TGCGCCAGCAGCCAAGATCGTATAGTTTTTGATGAGCAGTTCTTC	CASSQDRIVFDEQFF
NA	NA	TRBV13	TRBJ2-5	TGTGCCAGCAGCTTAGGGTTTCGAGAGACCCAGTACTTC	CASSLGFRETQYF
few	NA	TRBV7-8	TRBJ2-7	TGTGCCAGCGATGACGGGTCCTACGAGCAGTACTTC	CASDDGSYEQYF
NA	NA	TRBV5-1	TRBJ1-2	TGCGCCAGCAGGGGCACTAACTATGGCTACACCTTC	CASRGTNYGYTF
NA	NA	TRBV7-9	TRBJ2-6	TGTGCCAGCAGCAATAGGGTGGGGGCTGACCACTCTGGGGCCAACGTCCTGACTTTC	CASSNRVGADHSGANVLTF
NA	NA	TRBV30	TRBJ1-3	TGTGCCTGGAACACAGGCAACTCTGGAAACACCATATATTTT	CAWNTGNSGNTIYF
NA	TRBD2	TRBV7-2	TRBJ2-7	TGTGCCAGCAGCTTATGGGGGGGGTCCTCCTACGAGCAGTACTTC	CASSLWGGSSYEQYF
NA	TRBD1	TRBV2	TRBJ2-1	TGTGCCCCCCAGGACAGGGGGTCCAATGAGCAGTTCTTC	CAPQDRGSNEQFF
NA	TRBD2	TRBV30	TRBJ2-1	TGTGCCTGGAGCTCAACTAGCGGGAGGGCCGGGGAGCAGTTCTTC	CAWSSTSGRAGEQFF
NA	TRBD2	TRBV5-6	TRBJ2-5	TGTGCCAGCAGCCCAAGCGGGAACCAGGAGACCCAGTACTTC	CASSPSGNQETQYF
NA	TRBD1	TRBV5-1	TRBJ1-5	TGCGCCAGCAGCAAGGGGGCTGGCAATCAGCCCCAGCATTTT	CASSKGAGNQPQHF
once	NA	TRBV27	TRBJ1-4	TGTGCCAGCAGTTTAAATATTGGGAGCACGACTAATGAAAAACTGTTTTTT	CASSLNIGSTTNEKLFF
once	NA	TRBV6-5	TRBJ1-2	TGTGCCAGCAGTTACGGCGGCTTTAACTATGGCTACACCTTC	CASSYGGFNYGYTF
NA	NA	TRBV20-1	TRBJ2-7	TGCAGTGCTAGACTCTACTACGAGCAGTACTTC	CSARLYYEQYF
NA	TRBD2	TRBV9	TRBJ2-5	TGTGCCAGCAGCTCCGGGACTAGCGGGGGGACCCAAGAGACCCAGTACTTC	CASSSGTSGGTQETQYF
NA	NA	TRBV6-5	TRBJ1-2	TGTGCCAGCAGTCCGGGGGGCAAGGTGTATGGCTACACCTTC	CASSPGGKVYGYTF
NA	NA	TRBV19	TRBJ1-2	TGTGCCAGTAGTATAGATCCGGGGGGCTACACCTTC	CASSIDPGGYTF
NA	TRBD1	TRBV7-9	TRBJ1-2	TGTGCCAGCAGCTTTCGAGGTGACAGGGACGGCTACACCTTC	CASSFRGDRDGYTF
NA	NA	TRBV4-1	TRBJ2-7	TGCGCCAGCAGCCAAGAACAGGGTATGAACTACGAGCAGTACTTC	CASSQEQGMNYEQYF
NA	NA	TRBV5-1	TRBJ2-7	TGCGCCAGCAGCCCGGACATACTATCCCCAGAGTACTTC	CASSPDILSPEYF